Listed below are T cell receptor beta chains from one sample, sequenced in a study of blood T cell repertoires in COVID-19. Assay: immunoSEQ multiplex PCR; the TCRdb copy retains only in-frame clones and omits some. The sample holds over 90,000 clones, more than 85% seen once. Sequenced: peripheral blood. Receptor source: a man aged 50 or older with active or convalescent COVID-19. CDR3s leave out the opening cysteine and the closing phenylalanine or tryptophan.

>TRBV27|TRBJ1-1
ASSTRDRNTEAF
>TRBV12-3/TRBV12-4|TRBJ1-2
ASRGGGYGYT
>TRBV28|TRBJ2-1
ASSLQGTGFNEQF
>TRBV27|TRBJ1-5
ASSSGQVGPGNNQPQH
>TRBV28|TRBJ2-1
ASGLTTGGYNEQF
>TRBV6-5|TRBJ2-1
ASRDRGGTNEQF
>TRBV19|TRBJ2-3
ASRAGATDTQY
>TRBV7-8|TRBJ2-1
ASRNTGTEQF
>TRBV4-1|TRBJ2-2
ASSPARGRAGELF
>TRBV7-2|TRBJ1-2
ASSPQGTNYGYT
>TRBV6-5|TRBJ2-2
ASSYLGVTTGELF
>TRBV6-5|TRBJ2-5
ASRIAGGKETQY
>TRBV11-2|TRBJ1-5
ASSLAGASNQPQH
>TRBV5-6|TRBJ1-4
ASSPGTGPNEKLF
>TRBV7-8|TRBJ1-5
ASSLAGGSRSYSNQPQH
>TRBV7-9|TRBJ2-3
ASSLVVGGGPADTQY
>TRBV5-1|TRBJ2-2
ASSRGPSGGELF
>TRBV11-2|TRBJ2-1
ASSLDAGVAYNEQF
>TRBV5-5|TRBJ2-5
ASSRAGGKETQY
>TRBV25-1|TRBJ1-3
ATQTVANTIY
>TRBV10-1|TRBJ2-3
ASSSGSAFADTQY
>TRBV12-2|TRBJ2-3
ASRLGDSSCSHTQY
>TRBV9|TRBJ1-1
ASSGQGGGNTEAF
>TRBV10-3|TRBJ1-2
AIRDSPYGYT
>TRBV11-2|TRBJ1-2
ASNGQGAGRNYGYT
>TRBV7-2|TRBJ2-7
ASSIGNSYEQY
>TRBV4-2|TRBJ1-6
ASSQESRRISNSPLH
>TRBV27|TRBJ2-3
ASEPGFRGTDTQY
>TRBV24-1|TRBJ2-3
ATSEPGQGRTDTQY
>TRBV14|TRBJ2-3
ASSQGYGPDTQY
>TRBV5-6|TRBJ2-7
ASSFSPGVENEQY
>TRBV28|TRBJ1-1
ASSSHYQNTEAF
>TRBV7-2|TRBJ2-5
ASSFAGEETQY
>TRBV6-5|TRBJ2-2
ASSRSGGTGELF
>TRBV4-3|TRBJ2-3
ASSQSLAGGTDTQY
>TRBV7-9|TRBJ2-2
ASSSWTAPNTGELF
>TRBV19|TRBJ1-6
ASSISGGANSPLH
>TRBV21-1|TRBJ2-7
ASRRDNRCEQY
>TRBV5-4|TRBJ1-1
ASSPNRGMNTEAF
>TRBV7-9|TRBJ1-4
ASSFGTGGEKLF
>TRBV11-2|TRBJ2-3
ASSPTGDTQY
>TRBV4-3|TRBJ1-3
ASSQATEGNTIY
>TRBV25-1|TRBJ1-1
ASSERTGGLNTEAF
>TRBV5-4|TRBJ1-2
ASSFEGANYGYT
>TRBV24-1|TRBJ1-1
ATSDSKRGTGWTEAF
>TRBV11-1|TRBJ2-3
ASSLGQGSDTQY
>TRBV7-2|TRBJ2-2
ASTPRGRVNTGELF
>TRBV11-2|TRBJ2-1
ASSLQGGHYNEQF
>TRBV28|TRBJ1-1
ASLSSGTGNTEAF
>TRBV12-3/TRBV12-4|TRBJ1-2
ASSFKHDYGYT
>TRBV25-1|TRBJ1-6
ASSEPLGSPLH